This entry concerns a single TCR beta chain. Its antigen is not yet known. Since no conserved phenylalanine or tryptophan closes the CDR3, a read error is the likely cause. This entry is derived from a study of immune aging and cytomegalovirus after organ transplant (dated by TCRdb to the early 2020s). Some background on the complete study: Every transplant recipient was given three-drug immunosuppression consisting of prednisone, tacrolimus, and mycophenolate.

Per the publication, the time point label means: five sample-tagged time points from pre-transplant (day -1) to day 368 post-transplant, pooled. PBMC were thawed and then stimulated for around twelve hours with a CMV IE-1 overlapping peptide library, with no transport inhibitors added. Thawed cells were rested overnight and then stimulated in R10 medium with CD28/CD49d costimulation. The IE-1 peptide library consisted of 15-amino-acid peptides overlapping by 11 amino acids. Each time point was barcoded with BD Single-Cell Multiplexing Kit Sample Tags, pooled, and stained with oligo-conjugated anti-CD45RA plus sorting antibodies. A BD FACSAria III was used to sort CMV-responsive CD8+CD137+ and CD4+CD154+ T cells at 4-way purity. Blood was drawn into EDTA vacutainers and was processed by Ficoll gradient within 1-24 hours. Library prep was done by single-cell sequencing. This sample was sequenced with an Illumina NovaSeq 6000. For cell capture and library preparation, the team used the BD Rhapsody Targeted mRNA and AbSeq Reagent Kit in a microwell format. Libraries were prepared to cover TCR, sample tags, AbSeq, and targeted mRNA from the Human T-Cell Expression Panel plus custom TOX and TOX2 primers. An Illumina NovaSeq was used to sequence the libraries. In the authors' own workflow: The analysis covered roughly 9,800 cells in total, of which 7076 were CD8 T cells and 4,000 to 5,000 were CD8 T cells with an identifiable TCR CDR3. On the Seven Bridges Genomics platform, raw data were run through the BD Rhapsody Targeted Analysis Pipeline with V(D)J processing. Quality control, Sample Tag demultiplexing with Lex-BDSMK, clone identification with VDJ Explorer, and Seurat clustering were all done in SeqGeq 1.6.0. A clone was considered non-expanded if it made up <1% of CD8 T cells, and considered a clonal expansion if it made up >2.5% of the sample. The public reads were reanalyzed by TCRdb: fastp trimming at Q25, MiXCR alignment, in-frame beta chains only. Every distinct CDR3 protein forms one entry, paired with its most common genes and DNA. TCRdb's processing, not the authors' own work, is the source of the V and J calls. The sample records about 21,000 distinct CDR3 sequences, more than 35% of which are singletons. Around 25% of the sample is in the top ten clones.

Points the paper makes about the study in general: A larger share of large clones was made up of TEMRA cells, and in the seven largest clones (approximately 2,000 cells) aged and TEMRA cells were gained while TCM cells were lost. Post-transplant increases in aged-phenotype cells were observed regardless of clone size, following viremia and occurring earlier in large clones (days 200-264) than in small clones. Since the sequencing data did not include a CD57 measurement, a conservative gene-based definition of aging was used in its place.

Via the germline V gene, CDR1 is ENHRY and CDR2 SYGVKD. Termini included, the CDR3 measures 13 amino acids. The CDR3 DNA has 39 bases and is translated from base 1. The V end loses 7 bases and the J end loses 4 bases, and a stretch of 13 bases separates them. This chain is built from TRBV10-3 and TRBJ1-2; too little of a D gene remains to name it. The receptor's source is a female donor who had a heart transplant and CMV viremia. The specimen comprised CMV peptide-activated CD4+ and CD8+ T cells sorted from blood, sampled at five time points, pooled. The cell subset or site label for this specimen denotes: sorted CD8+CD137+ and CD4+CD154+ T cells after about 11 h CMV IE-1 peptide stimulation. The CDR3 has the sequence CAINEGLAYGYTS. In nucleotides, the sequence is TGTGCCATCAACGAAGGACTTGCCTATGGCTACACCTCC.